The 20 T cell receptor beta chains reported below all come from one sample, sequenced in a study of blood T cells in healthy people across ages. Using a J-beta primer mix together with a sample-barcoded 5' primer, a second PCR was run for roughly 7 to 12 cycles. In TCRdb, the 5' RACE reads were re-called with MiXCR into one record per CDR3 protein. The sample shows around 500,000 distinct CDR3 sequences, around 48% of them seen only once. Sequenced material: blood. The receptors originated from a man older than 75 in good health.

This chain connects TRBV20-1 to TRBJ2-7; 7 nucleotides align to TRBD2. This CDR3 comprises 13 residues. The germline gives CDR1 DFQATT, CDR2 SNEGSKA (reference sequence). The J segment lost 2 bases and the V segment lost 0 bases, leaving 1 base of the junction unmatched. The CDR3: CSAREGLPYEQYF. The CDR3 coding sequence is TGCAGTGCTAGAGAGGGACTACCCTACGAGCAGTACTTC.

The V gene is TRBV12-3 or TRBV12-4, the J gene TRBJ2-3, with a possible D match to TRBD2 (5 bases). Trimming stripped 2 bases from V and 0 bases from J, with 12 bases between. The CDR3 totals 16 residues. The CDR3 sequence: CASSLIPGSSTDTQYF. CDR3 nucleotide sequence: TGTGCCAGCAGTTTAATCCCGGGGTCGAGCACAGATACGCAGTATTTT.

This clonotype was seen a single time. J is TRBJ2-2 and V is TRBV6-2 or TRBV6-3; perhaps TRBD1 as D (7 bases). V gave up 2 bases and J gave up 2 bases, with 18 bases separating them. Germline lookup yields CDR1 MNHEY and CDR2 SVGEGT. The CDR3 has 18 amino acids. The CDR3 nucleotides read TGTGCCAGCAGTTACCGCTCTCCAGGGGGGACTAACACCGGGGAGCTGTTTTTT. Translation gives CASSYRSPGGTNTGELFF.

The CDR3 DNA reads as TGTGCCAGCAGCGGTGGGGACAGCTATAATTCACCCCTCCACTTT. Protein sequence: CASSGGDSYNSPLHF. The chain links TRBV28 to TRBJ1-6; 7 positions agree with TRBD1. Looked up from germline, CDR1 is MDHEN and CDR2 is SYDVKM. The CDR3 covers 15 residues. J lost 3 bases, V lost 6 bases, and 5 bases had no gene match.

The chain employs TRBV6-2 or TRBV6-3 and TRBJ1-2; the D gene is possibly TRBD1 (5 bases). The CDR3 extends over 14 amino acids. The germline gives CDR1 MNHEY, CDR2 SVGEGT. Between the trimmed V and J ends, which lost 7 bases and 9 bases, there was a span of 21 bases. The DNA for the CDR3 is TGTGCCAGCATTCCCGGGGGACCACCCCGGCGCTACACCTTC. Translated, it gives CASIPGGPPRRYTF.

This clonotype has only a few counts. The V call is TRBV15, the J call TRBJ2-7; D remains ambiguous. There are 15 residues in the CDR3. Trimming took off 4 bases at V and 3 bases at J, with 16 bases between the two ends. Germline V CDR1 and CDR2: LNHNV, YYDKDF (reference sequence). This CDR3 reads CATSIPRGGSYEQYF. The CDR3 coding sequence is TGTGCCACCAGCATCCCCCGAGGCGGAAGCTACGAGCAGTACTTC.

The rearrangement joins TRBV3-1 to TRBJ2-1; TRBD1 is a possible D gene (5 bases). Trimming pared 1 base from V and 2 bases from J, leaving 15 bases between. Germline V gives CDR1 LGHDT, CDR2 YNNKEL (reference sequence). The CDR3 covers 17 residues. This CDR3 is CASSQGGHRLTYNEQFF. CDR3 bases: TGTGCCAGCAGCCAAGGTGGACACCGTTTGACCTACAATGAGCAGTTCTTC.

The gene calls are TRBV7-2 and TRBJ2-7, with D unclear. The V gene lost 4 bases and the J gene lost 2 bases, with 9 bases spanning the gap. The germline CDR1 and CDR2 sequences are SGHTA and FQGNSA. This CDR3 spans 13 amino acids. The CDR3 protein is CASSSSQAYEQYF. CDR3 DNA sequence: TGTGCCAGCAGCTCGAGCCAGGCCTACGAGCAGTACTTC.

This chain connects TRBV6-2 or TRBV6-3 to TRBJ2-2; D call uncertain. The V end lost 8 bases, the J end lost 0 bases, and 10 bases lay between the germline ends. Germline assignment: CDR1 MNHEY and CDR2 SVGEGT. This CDR3 is built from 14 residues. CDR3 nucleotide sequence: TGTGCCAGCGGGTCTGGGCCGAACACCGGGGAGCTGTTTTTT. Residues: CASGSGPNTGELFF.

This clonotype occurred a few times. The V and J genes are TRBV10-3 and TRBJ1-1; TRBD1 might be the D (6 bases). The CDR3 contains 15 residues. The V gene's germline CDR1 is ENHRY and CDR2 SYGVKD. Trimming removed 3 bases from V and 11 bases from J, with 22 bases in between. The CDR3 loop reads CAISDPSTGVRVAFF. The CDR3 bases are TGTGCCATCAGTGACCCTTCGACAGGCGTTCGTGTTGCTTTCTTT.

The chain has TRBV20-1 and TRBJ2-1; TRBD2 aligns across 10 bases. V was pared by 3 bases and J by 3 bases, with 5 bases of the junction left unmatched. CDR1 is DFQATT, CDR2 SNEGSKA, per germline (reference sequence). CDR3 size: 15 residues. In DNA form, the CDR3 reads TGCAGTGCTAGTGTGGGACTAGCGAACTACAATGAGCAGTTCTTC. This sequence encodes CSASVGLANYNEQFF.

Notes on this clonotype: The junction and the germline gene differ at one end; a read error may be behind it. The chain joins TRBV7-9 to TRBJ1-1; TRBD1 is a possible D gene (5 bases). Germline CDR1 and CDR2: SEHNR and FQNEAQ (reference sequence). This CDR3 has 14 amino acids. This CDR3 reads CASSLGQVGTGAFF. CDR3 nucleotides: TGTGCCAGCAGCTTAGGGCAGGTCGGGACTGGAGCTTTCTTT.

The chain recombines TRBV19 with TRBJ2-6; tentative D call: TRBD2 (5 bases). Germline values: CDR1 LNHDA, CDR2 SQIVND (reference sequence). The CDR3 extends over 16 amino acids. Between the trimmed V and J ends, which lost 5 bases and 2 bases, there was a span of 13 bases. This CDR3 is CASSFSSGTGANVLTF. The CDR3 DNA reads TGTGCCAGTAGTTTCTCGTCGGGGACTGGGGCCAACGTCCTGACTTTC.

This clonotype was observed at least ten times. The chain has TRBV7-2 and TRBJ1-2; D gene unclear. This CDR3 has 12 amino acids. CDR1 is SGHTA, CDR2 FQGNSA, per germline. V was pared by 3 bases and J by 1 base, with 3 bases between. DNA for the CDR3: TGTGCCAGCAGCTTGGATAACTATGGCTACACCTTC. Amino acids: CASSLDNYGYTF.

This clonotype appeared a few times. The chain couples TRBV12-3 or TRBV12-4 to TRBJ2-1, with TRBD2 identical over 9 bases. With V trimmed by 1 base and J by 5 bases, 3 bases remained unmatched. The CDR3 consists of 15 residues. The CDR3 sequence is CASSLGSSGDNEQFF. The CDR3 coding sequence is TGTGCCAGCAGTTTAGGGTCTAGCGGGGACAATGAGCAGTTCTTC.

The gene calls are TRBV4-1 and TRBJ2-3, with 9 bases fitting TRBD2. The CDR3 covers 16 residues. Germline V gene data show CDR1 as MGHRA and CDR2 as YSYEKL. V lost 1 base, J lost 7 bases, and 9 bases stayed unmatched. The CDR3 sequence: CASSQGGGDLGYTQYF. Here the CDR3 DNA reads TGCGCCAGCAGCCAAGGCGGGGGGGACTTAGGTTATACGCAGTATTTT.

The V gene is TRBV20-1, the J gene TRBJ1-1; D is ambiguous. Germline assignment: CDR1 DFQATT and CDR2 SNEGSKA (reference sequence). The V end was cut by 6 bases, the J end by 7 bases, with 15 bases between. The CDR3 extends over 12 amino acids. CDR3 sequence reads: CSAKGGKDEAFF. The CDR3 DNA reads as TGCAGTGCCAAGGGAGGGAAGGATGAAGCTTTCTTT.

The V gene is TRBV3-1, the J gene TRBJ2-5; 7 bases map to TRBD1. Germline V CDR1 and CDR2: LGHDT, YNNKEL (reference sequence). The CDR3 covers 15 residues. Trimming took 4 bases from V and 7 from J; bases not matched to a gene: 12. CDR3 protein: CASSRTWDSPGTQYF. CDR3 bases: TGTGCCAGCAGCCGTACATGGGACAGCCCGGGGACCCAGTACTTC.

This clonotype was detected only a few times. The chain combines TRBV25-1 with TRBJ1-2; 12 nucleotides line up with TRBD1. Trimming removed 6 bases from V and 8 bases from J; junction bases left unmatched: 7. Germline V gene sequence: CDR1 MGHDK, CDR2 SYGVNS. The length of the CDR3 is 14 residues. The CDR3 sequence is CASRGQGAFGGYTF. The CDR3 DNA is TGTGCCAGCAGGGGACAGGGGGCCTTCGGCGGCTACACCTTC.

This clonotype was counted ten times or more. Written as DNA, the CDR3 is TGTGCCAGCAGTTCTACCCAGACGAATCAGCCCCAGCATTTT. Protein sequence: CASSSTQTNQPQHF. The gene calls are TRBV6-6 and TRBJ1-5; D not resolved. This CDR3 has 14 amino acids. The V end was cut by 4 bases, the J end by 4 bases, with 11 bases between. Germline CDR1 is MNHNY and CDR2 is SVGAGI (reference sequence).